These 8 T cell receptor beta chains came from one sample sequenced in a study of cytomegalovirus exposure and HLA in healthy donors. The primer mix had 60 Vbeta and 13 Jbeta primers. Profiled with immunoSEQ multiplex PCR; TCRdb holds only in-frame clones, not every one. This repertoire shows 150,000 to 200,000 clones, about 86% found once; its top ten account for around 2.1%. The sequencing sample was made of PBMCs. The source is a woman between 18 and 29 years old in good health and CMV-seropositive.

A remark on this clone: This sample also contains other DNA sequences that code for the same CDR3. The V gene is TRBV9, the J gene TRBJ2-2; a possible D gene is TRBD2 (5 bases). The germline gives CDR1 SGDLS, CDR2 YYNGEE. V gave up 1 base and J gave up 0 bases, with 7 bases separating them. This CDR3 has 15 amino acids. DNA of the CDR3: TGTGCCAGCAGCGTAAGAGGGACGAACACCGGGGAGCTGTTTTTT. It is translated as CASSVRGTNTGELFF.

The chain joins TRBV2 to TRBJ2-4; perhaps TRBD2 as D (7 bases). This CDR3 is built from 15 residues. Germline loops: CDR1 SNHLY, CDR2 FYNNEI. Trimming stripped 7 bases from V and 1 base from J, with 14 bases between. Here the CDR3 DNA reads TGTGCCAGCACCACGGCGGGGGCGGCCAAAAACATTCAGTACTTC. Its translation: CASTTAGAAKNIQYF.

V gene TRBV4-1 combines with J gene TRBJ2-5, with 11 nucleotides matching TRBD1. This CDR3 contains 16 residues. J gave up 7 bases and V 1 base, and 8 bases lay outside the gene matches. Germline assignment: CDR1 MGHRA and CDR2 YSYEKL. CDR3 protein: CASSQVLDRGRGTQYF. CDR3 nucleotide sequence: TGCGCCAGCAGCCAAGTTTTGGACAGGGGGCGCGGGACCCAGTACTTC.

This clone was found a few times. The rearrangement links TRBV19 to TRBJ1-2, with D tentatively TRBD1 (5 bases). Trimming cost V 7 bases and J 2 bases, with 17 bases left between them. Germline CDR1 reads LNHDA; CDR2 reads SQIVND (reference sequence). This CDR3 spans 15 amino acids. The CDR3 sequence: CASIDSETRNYGYTF. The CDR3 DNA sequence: TGTGCCAGTATAGACAGCGAAACCCGAAACTATGGCTACACCTTC.

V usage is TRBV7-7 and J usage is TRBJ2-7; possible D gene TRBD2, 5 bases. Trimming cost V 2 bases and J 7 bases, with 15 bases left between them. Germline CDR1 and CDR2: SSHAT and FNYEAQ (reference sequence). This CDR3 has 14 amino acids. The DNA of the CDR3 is TGTGCCAGCAGCTTATTTCCAAAACGGGGAGAGCAGTACTTC. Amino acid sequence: CASSLFPKRGEQYF.

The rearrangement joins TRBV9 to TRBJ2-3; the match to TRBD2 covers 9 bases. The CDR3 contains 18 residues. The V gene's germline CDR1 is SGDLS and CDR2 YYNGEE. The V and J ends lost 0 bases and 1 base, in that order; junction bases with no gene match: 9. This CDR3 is CASSVVRRGGRGTDTQYF. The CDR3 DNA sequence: TGTGCCAGCAGCGTAGTGAGGCGGGGGGGCCGCGGCACAGATACGCAGTATTTT.

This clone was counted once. The CDR3 region is CASTTGGEQYV. CDR3 DNA: TGTGCCAGCACGACAGGGGGCGAGCAGTACGTC. The chain combines TRBV18 with TRBJ2-7; TRBD1 aligns across 9 bases. Trimming at V came to 8 bases and at J to 6 bases, leaving 2 bases not matched to a gene. The CDR3 is 11 residues long. Germline lookup yields CDR1 KGHSH and CDR2 LQKENI.

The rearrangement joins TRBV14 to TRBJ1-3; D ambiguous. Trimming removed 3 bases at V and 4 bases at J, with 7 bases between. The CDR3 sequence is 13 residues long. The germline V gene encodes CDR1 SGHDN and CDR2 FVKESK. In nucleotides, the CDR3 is TGTGCCAGCAGCCAGGAGCTCGGAAACACCATATATTTT. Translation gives CASSQELGNTIYF.